Below, 29 T cell receptor beta chains from the same sample are listed, as sequenced in a study of siplizumab effects on memory and regulatory T cells. Here immunoSEQ multiplex PCR was the method, and the copy in TCRdb shows in-frame clones only, minus some. The sample yields about 87,000 clones, over 80% seen once. The sequencing sample was made of Tregs sorted from blood. The receptor set was obtained from a human donor in good health.

This chain connects TRBV2 to TRBJ1-5; no firm D call. CDR3 length: 13 amino acids. V was pared by 4 bases and J by 7 bases, with 11 bases between. Germline-derived CDR1 and CDR2 are SNHLY and FYNNEI. This CDR3 reads CASSAGEGQPQHF. The DNA for the CDR3 is TGTGCCAGCAGTGCCGGGGAGGGCCAGCCCCAGCATTTT.

V usage is TRBV10-3 and J usage is TRBJ1-2; TRBD1 matches at 9 bases. V trimming: 2 bases; J trimming: 3 bases; junction bases outside the gene matches: 1. The CDR3 covers 14 residues. The germline CDR1 and CDR2 sequences are ENHRY and SYGVKD. The CDR3 coding sequence is TGTGCCATCAGTGAGAGACAGGGGGACTATGGCTACACCTTC. Translated: CAISERQGDYGYTF.

J is TRBJ1-3 and V is TRBV6-5; the D is unclear. The CDR3 consists of 11 residues. Germline CDR1 reads MNHEY; CDR2 reads SVGAGI. V was clipped by 7 bases and J by 16 bases, with 17 bases between them. CDR3: CASTLESKEYF. The CDR3 nucleotides read TGTGCCAGCACTCTCGAAAGTAAAGAGTATTTT.

This sequence joins TRBV6-6 and TRBJ1-1; possibly TRBD1 for D (6 bases). Germline loops: CDR1 MNHNY, CDR2 SVGAGI (reference sequence). Trimming removed 7 bases at V and 9 bases at J, with 24 bases between. This CDR3 comprises 15 residues. The CDR3 nucleotides read TGTGCCAGCACCGGGATGTCTACAGAGGGGGGTAAAGCTTTCTTT. Translating gives CASTGMSTEGGKAFF.

The gene calls are TRBV6-6 and TRBJ2-4; 8 nucleotides match TRBD1. Germline assignment: CDR1 MNHNY and CDR2 SVGAGI (reference sequence). The CDR3 consists of 15 residues. The V segment lost 6 bases and the J segment 2 bases; nucleotides outside the gene matches: 6. The CDR3 DNA follows: TGTGCCAGCAGGGACAGGGCGATCACCAAAAACATTCAGTACTTC. This sequence encodes CASRDRAITKNIQYF.

The chain recombines TRBV9 with TRBJ2-2; the D gene could be TRBD1 or TRBD2 (6 bases each). The CDR3 covers 12 residues. V was clipped by 7 bases and J by 4 bases, with 8 bases between them. Per germline, CDR1 SGDLS and CDR2 YYNGEE. CDR3 sequence: CASGGLTGELFF. DNA for the CDR3: TGTGCCAGCGGGGGGCTCACCGGGGAGCTGTTTTTT.

CDR3 bases: TGTGCCAGTAGTGGAATGAGGGGTTGGCGTAGCACAGATACGCAGTATTTT. Translated, it gives CASSGMRGWRSTDTQYF. The V call is TRBV19, the J call TRBJ2-3; either TRBD1 or TRBD2 may fit D (5 bases each). Germline-derived CDR1 and CDR2 are LNHDA and SQIVND (reference sequence). The CDR3 runs to 17 residues. The V end lost 5 bases, the J end lost 0 bases, and 18 bases lay between the germline ends. Together with reference TRBV19 and TRBJ2-3, the CDR3 gives the full variable domain: DGGITQSPKYLFRKEGQNVTLSCEQNLNHDAMYWYRQDPGQGLRLIYYSQIVNDFQKGDIAEGYSVSREKKESFPLTVTSAQKNPTAFYLCASSGMRGWRSTDTQYFGPGTRLTVL.

The chain couples TRBV4-1 to TRBJ1-6; D remains ambiguous. This CDR3 has 15 residues. Trimming removed 4 bases from V and 11 bases from J, with 18 bases in between. Germline V CDR1 and CDR2: MGHRA, YSYEKL. The CDR3 coding sequence is TGCGCCAGCAGCCTGGAAGCGATCCCGATCGCACCCCTCCACTTT. This sequence encodes CASSLEAIPIAPLHF.

The chain recombines TRBV18 with TRBJ2-7; TRBD1 or TRBD2 may be the D gene (5 bases each). CDR1 is KGHSH, CDR2 LQKENI, per germline. Trimming left V 6 bases short and J 7 bases short, with 13 bases between. The CDR3 length is 12 residues. CDR3 loop: CASSPRGGEQYF. The DNA for the CDR3 is TGTGCCAGCTCGCCAAGGGGCGGGGAGCAGTACTTC.

This clone came up once. This chain links TRBV11-2 with TRBJ2-7; tentatively, D is TRBD1 (6 bases). Germline CDR1 is SGHAT and CDR2 is FQNNGV. V was shortened by 7 bases and J by 2 bases, with 9 bases between the two germline ends. The CDR3 sequence is 12 residues long. This CDR3 reads CASKTGTYEQYF. The CDR3 nucleotides are TGTGCCAGCAAGACAGGAACCTACGAGCAGTACTTC.

V gene TRBV19 combines with J gene TRBJ2-7; TRBD1 agrees at 9 bases. The J segment lost 1 base and the V segment lost 1 base, leaving 2 bases of the junction unmatched. The CDR3 consists of 15 residues. CDR1 is LNHDA, CDR2 SQIVND, per germline (reference sequence). CDR3 region: CASSIGGTGSYEQYF. The CDR3, as DNA: TGTGCCAGTAGTATAGGGGGGACAGGGTCCTACGAGCAGTACTTC. Supplemented by reference TRBV19 and TRBJ2-7, the full variable domain reads DGGITQSPKYLFRKEGQNVTLSCEQNLNHDAMYWYRQDPGQGLRLIYYSQIVNDFQKGDIAEGYSVSREKKESFPLTVTSAQKNPTAFYLCASSIGGTGSYEQYFGPGTRLTVT.

The chain is built from TRBV18 and TRBJ1-2; 8 bases match TRBD1. The V segment lost 5 bases and the J segment 6 bases; nucleotides outside the gene matches: 17. CDR1 is KGHSH and CDR2 is LQKENI in the germline V gene. The CDR3 sequence is 17 residues long. The CDR3 spells CASSTTRLGQGPDGYTF. For the CDR3, the DNA is TGTGCCAGCTCAACCACTCGGCTTGGACAGGGACCTGATGGCTACACCTTC.

This chain joins TRBV2 and TRBJ2-2; the D call may be TRBD1 or TRBD2 (5 bases each). The CDR3 has 14 amino acids. The ends were cut back, 9 bases at V and 4 bases at J, with 15 bases in the middle. Germline assignment: CDR1 SNHLY and CDR2 FYNNEI. CDR3: CARGVLGSTGELFF. As DNA, the CDR3 is TGTGCCAGGGGGGTTTTGGGGAGCACCGGGGAGCTGTTTTTT.

This rearrangement joins TRBV2 to TRBJ2-3, with D unclear. The V and J ends lost 7 bases and 2 bases respectively, with 4 bases between them. Germline values: CDR1 SNHLY, CDR2 FYNNEI. This CDR3 has 11 amino acids. The CDR3 DNA is TGTGCCAGCAAGGTCACAGATACGCAGTATTTT. It specifies CASKVTDTQYF.

The V gene is TRBV6-5, the J gene TRBJ1-2; D is undetermined. Germline values: CDR1 MNHEY, CDR2 SVGAGI. The CDR3 length is 13 residues. The V and J ends lost 2 bases and 2 bases respectively, with 6 bases between them. The CDR3: CASSYAPNYGYTF. For the CDR3, the DNA is TGTGCCAGCAGTTACGCACCGAACTATGGCTACACCTTC.

In its sample, this clone was seen once. The CDR3 protein is CASSQEIRPSYGYTF. The CDR3 DNA is TGCGCCAGCAGCCAAGAAATCCGCCCCTCCTATGGCTACACCTTC. This chain joins TRBV4-3 and TRBJ1-2; no clear D gene. Trimming stripped 0 bases from V and 4 bases from J, with 12 bases between. CDR1 LGHNA and CDR2 YSLEER come from the germline V gene. The CDR3 totals 15 residues.

This clone was counted between two and nine times. The gene calls are TRBV9 and TRBJ2-6; D gene unclear. Germline CDR1 SGDLS, CDR2 YYNGEE. The length of the CDR3 is 14 residues. Trimming cost V 4 bases and J 0 bases, with 5 bases left between them. In nucleotides, the CDR3 is TGTGCCAGCAGCTTGAACTCTGGGGCCAACGTCCTGACTTTC. Translating gives CASSLNSGANVLTF.

The CDR3 here is CASSSPLAGVASEQFF. The CDR3 bases are TGTGCCAGCAGCTCCCCCCTAGCGGGGGTTGCCTCTGAGCAGTTCTTC. The chain combines TRBV7-2 with TRBJ2-1; 10 bases agree with TRBD2. The V and J ends lost 4 bases and 9 bases, in that order; junction bases with no gene match: 12. Germline loops: CDR1 SGHTA, CDR2 FQGNSA. The CDR3 runs to 16 residues.

The chain recombines TRBV20-1 with TRBJ1-2, with D possibly matching TRBD1 (5 bases). The V gene lost 3 bases and the J gene lost 3 bases, with 5 bases spanning the gap. This CDR3 region has 11 residues. Germline V CDR1 and CDR2: DFQATT, SNEGSKA (reference sequence). CDR3 loop: CSARTDYGYTF. The CDR3, as DNA: TGCAGTGCTAGGACAGACTATGGCTACACCTTC.

The chain is built from TRBV6-5 and TRBJ2-5; 8 positions match TRBD1. This CDR3 comprises 16 residues. Germline loops: CDR1 MNHEY, CDR2 SVGAGI. J lost 0 bases, V lost 0 bases, and 3 bases had no gene match. The CDR3 loop reads CASSYSGQAYQETQYF. The CDR3 nucleotides read TGTGCCAGCAGTTACTCGGGACAGGCCTACCAAGAGACCCAGTACTTC.

As regards this clone: One junction end disagrees with the germline gene, perhaps due to a read error. The rearrangement joins TRBV7-2 to TRBJ2-1, with 13 bases that match TRBD2. CDR3 size: 14 residues. In germline, CDR1 is SGHTA, CDR2 FQGNSA. CDR3 nucleotide sequence: TGTGCCAGCAGCGGAACACTAGCGGGAGGGGAGCGGTTCTTC. It specifies CASSGTLAGGERFF.

The J gene is TRBJ2-3, the V gene TRBV5-6, with 10 bases matching TRBD1. Losses at the gene ends were 1 base for V and 3 bases for J; bases not matched to a gene: 11. Germline CDR1 is SGHDT and CDR2 is YYEEEE. The CDR3 consists of 18 residues. The CDR3 loop is CASSLLGGEGQGTDTQYF. CDR3 sequence (DNA): TGTGCCAGCAGCTTGTTAGGCGGTGAGGGACAGGGGACAGATACGCAGTATTTT.

This clone was picked up a small number of times. The chain is built from TRBV29-1 and TRBJ1-1; the D is unclear. This CDR3 is 13 amino acids long. Germline CDR1 reads SQVTM; CDR2 reads ANQGSEA. Trimming shortened V by 1 base and J by 1 base, and 7 bases separated the two germline ends. CDR3 protein: CSVEGQQNTEAFF. CDR3 in DNA: TGCAGCGTTGAAGGGCAGCAGAACACTGAAGCTTTCTTT.

The chain employs TRBV5-1 and TRBJ1-1; D uncertain. CDR1 is SGHRS, CDR2 YFSETQ, per germline. Trimming took off 5 bases at V and 0 bases at J, with 8 bases between the two ends. The CDR3 length is 13 residues. CDR3 region: CASRTGMNTEAFF. In DNA form, the CDR3 reads TGCGCCAGCAGGACCGGGATGAACACTGAAGCTTTCTTT.

The J gene is TRBJ2-5, the V gene TRBV28, with D possibly matching TRBD1 (6 bases). Germline loops: CDR1 MDHEN, CDR2 SYDVKM. CDR3 length: 13 residues. The V end lost 6 bases, the J end lost 3 bases, and 11 bases lay between the germline ends. CDR3 in amino acids: CASSPWTEETQYF. CDR3 in DNA: TGTGCCAGCAGCCCCTGGACAGAAGAGACCCAGTACTTC.

This clone was counted a single time. V gene TRBV5-1 combines with J gene TRBJ2-2; D uncertain. CDR1 is SGHRS, CDR2 YFSETQ, per germline. The CDR3 is made up of 14 amino acids. V was trimmed by 0 bases and J by 2 bases, leaving 5 bases between them. This chain's CDR3 is CASSLGDNTGELFF. The CDR3 bases are TGCGCCAGCAGCTTGGGCGATAACACCGGGGAGCTGTTTTTT.

This clone was detected only once. CDR3 DNA sequence: TGCGCCAGCAGCCCACCGGCGGTAGGGGGGAGAGAGACCCAGTACTTC. It specifies CASSPPAVGGRETQYF. The chain recombines TRBV5-1 with TRBJ2-5; either TRBD1 or TRBD2 may fit D (6 bases each). Germline loops: CDR1 SGHRS, CDR2 YFSETQ. The CDR3 spans 16 residues. V was cut by 4 bases and J by 4 bases, with 20 bases left in between. Supplemented by reference TRBV5-1 and TRBJ2-5, the full variable domain reads KAGVTQTPRYLIKTRGQQVTLSCSPISGHRSVSWYQQTPGQGLQFLFEYFSETQRNKGNFPGRFSGRQFSNSRSEMNVSTLELGDSALYLCASSPPAVGGRETQYFGPGTRLLVL.

The chain carries TRBV5-1 and TRBJ1-1, with D perhaps TRBD1 (6 bases). V lost 5 bases, J lost 2 bases, and 16 bases lay in between. Germline CDR1 and CDR2: SGHRS and YFSETQ. The CDR3 loop spans 15 amino acids. CDR3 sequence reads: CASRPGAVRNTEAFF. The DNA of the CDR3 is TGCGCCAGCAGACCGGGGGCGGTAAGAAACACTGAAGCTTTCTTT.

The rearrangement joins TRBV5-1 to TRBJ2-2, with TRBD1 identical over 8 bases. Germline CDR1 and CDR2: SGHRS and YFSETQ. This CDR3 has 16 residues. V lost 2 bases to trimming and J lost 2 bases; unmatched junction nucleotides: 5. The CDR3 loop reads CASSFTAGGNTGELFF. CDR3 DNA sequence: TGCGCCAGCAGCTTTACGGCAGGGGGCAACACCGGGGAGCTGTTTTTT.